These 31 T cell receptor beta chains originate from one sample sequenced in a study of patients and donors after allogeneic stem cell transplantation (dated by TCRdb to the early 2020s). Library construction relied on RT-PCR. Sequencing used a NextSeq 550. In-frame beta chains were kept once TCRdb had trimmed the public reads at Q25 with fastp and called clones with MiXCR. Duplicate CDR3 protein sequences are folded into a single record with the most common DNA and genes. For this sample there are about a million distinct CDR3 sequences; more than 15% appear just once. 6% of the sample goes to the ten largest clones. The material sequenced was blood, either unsorted or a sorted T cell fraction (not recorded which). The receptors shown here come from a human donor who was either an allogeneic HSCT recipient or a stem cell or donor lymphocyte infusion donor (not recorded which). It is not recorded whose cells these are; they may come from a transplant donor.

The V and J genes are TRBV7-2 and TRBJ1-5; D is uncertain. The V end lost 7 bases, the J end lost 4 bases, and 11 bases lay between the germline ends. The CDR3 length is 13 residues. Germline-derived CDR1 and CDR2 are SGHTA and FQGNSA. The DNA of the CDR3 is TGTGCCAGCACTAAAGGCCTTAATCAGCCCCAGCATTTT. It codes for CASTKGLNQPQHF.

This clonotype was seen only a few times. The V gene is TRBV6-2 or TRBV6-3, the J gene TRBJ2-2; 10 positions match TRBD1. This CDR3 region has 15 residues. Germline CDR1 reads MNHEY; CDR2 reads SVGEGT. V trimming: 2 bases; J trimming: 7 bases; junction bases outside the gene matches: 4. The CDR3 nucleotides are TGTGCCAGCAGTTACAGGGACAGGGGAATCGGGGAGCTGTTTTTT. This translates into CASSYRDRGIGELFF.

The CDR3 spells CASSTITGNTEAFF. In DNA form, the CDR3 reads TGTGCCAGCAGCACCATTACAGGGAACACTGAAGCTTTCTTT. This sequence joins TRBV7-9 and TRBJ1-1; D is possibly TRBD1 (5 bases). CDR1 SEHNR and CDR2 FQNEAQ come from the germline V gene (reference sequence). This CDR3 is built from 14 residues. V lost 5 bases, J lost 1 base, and 11 bases lay in between.

This clonotype was detected only a few times. This chain joins TRBV4-1 and TRBJ2-7, with D hard to call. Germline values: CDR1 MGHRA, CDR2 YSYEKL. CDR3 length equals 15 residues. Trimming stripped 3 bases from V and 0 bases from J, with 12 bases between. This CDR3 reads CASSHQTSSSYEQYF. The CDR3 DNA reads TGCGCCAGCAGCCACCAGACATCAAGCTCCTACGAGCAGTACTTC.

The chain carries TRBV10-3 and TRBJ2-1, with D uncertain. This CDR3 has 11 residues. The germline V gene has CDR1 ENHRY and CDR2 SYGVKD. Trimming took off 10 bases at V and 0 bases at J, with 4 bases between the two ends. CDR3 nucleotides: TGTGCCACCCTCTCCTACAATGAGCAGTTCTTC. Protein product: CATLSYNEQFF.

This clonotype came up a few times. The chain carries TRBV12-3 or TRBV12-4 and TRBJ2-5; 11 bases are shared with TRBD1. With V trimmed by 5 bases and J by 2 bases, 7 bases remained unmatched. The CDR3 consists of 16 residues. The CDR3 DNA is TGTGCCAGCAGTCCCGGGGACAGGGGGTCTCAAGAGACCCAGTACTTC. It encodes CASSPGDRGSQETQYF.

The chain has TRBV20-1 and TRBJ1-2, with D maybe TRBD1 (6 bases). CDR3 length: 13 amino acids. Trimming pared 5 bases from V and 3 bases from J, leaving 13 bases between. CDR1 DFQATT and CDR2 SNEGSKA come from the germline V gene (reference sequence). CDR3 DNA: TGCAGTGCTTACCCAGGGGTCGACTATGGCTACACCTTC. Its translation is CSAYPGVDYGYTF.

The chain has TRBV28 and TRBJ2-5; 9 positions agree with TRBD1. J lost 5 bases, V lost 6 bases, and 7 bases had no gene match. This CDR3 has 14 amino acids. CDR1 and CDR2 (germline): MDHEN, SYDVKM. CDR3 bases: TGTGCCAGCAGCATCACAGGGGGCCCCGAGACCCAGTACTTC. Protein sequence: CASSITGGPETQYF.

This clonotype was seen only a few times. The chain joins TRBV6-6 to TRBJ2-5; D might be TRBD1 or TRBD2, each matching 5 bases. This CDR3 contains 12 residues. Germline V lookup: CDR1 MNHNY, CDR2 SVGAGI (reference sequence). V was cut by 5 bases and J by 10 bases, with 14 bases left in between. CDR3 coding DNA: TGTGCCAGCAGTCCAAGGGGAGAGGGCCAGTACTTC. Its translation: CASSPRGEGQYF.

This clonotype was counted between two and nine times. J is TRBJ2-7 and V is TRBV27; D is possibly TRBD1 (5 bases). The CDR3 is 14 residues long. Germline CDR1 is MNHEY and CDR2 is SMNVEV (reference sequence). V lost 2 bases, J lost 0 bases, and 8 bases lay in between. CDR3 amino acids: CASSLNQGSYEQYF. The CDR3 DNA reads TGTGCCAGCAGTTTAAATCAGGGCTCCTACGAGCAGTACTTC.

This clonotype has only a few counts. V and J are TRBV24-1 and TRBJ2-2, with no clear D. CDR1 is KGHDR, CDR2 SFDVKD, per germline. The ends were cut back, 3 bases at V and 7 bases at J, with 5 bases in the middle. The CDR3 spans 12 residues. CDR3 sequence (DNA): TGTGCCACCAGTGATGTCCTCGGGGAGCTGTTTTTT. This translates into CATSDVLGELFF.

The sample holds a few counts of this clonotype. The chain uses TRBV21-1 and TRBJ1-5; TRBD1, as called in the table, went unchecked against the DNA. TRBV21-1 is a listed pseudogene. The CDR3 totals 19 residues. DNA of the CDR3: TGTGCCAGCAGCAAAAGTACGAGGGGGTGGGGGTATAGCAATCAGCCCCAGCATTTT. Protein: CASSKSTRGWGYSNQPQHF.

The chain is built from TRBV5-1 and TRBJ2-3; possibly TRBD1 for D (6 bases). The CDR3 loop spans 15 amino acids. Between the trimmed V and J ends, which lost 0 bases and 2 bases, there was a span of 10 bases. Germline assignment: CDR1 SGHRS and CDR2 YFSETQ. CDR3 nucleotides: TGCGCCAGCAGCTTGGACAGGGCCCCCACAGATACGCAGTATTTT. This gives the protein CASSLDRAPTDTQYF.

In this sample, this clonotype turned up many times. V gene TRBV12-3 or TRBV12-4 combines with J gene TRBJ2-5, with D tentatively TRBD1 or TRBD2 (5 bases each). V lost 1 base and J 4 bases, leaving 16 bases between the germline ends. The CDR3 covers 16 residues. The CDR3 sequence: CASSLDRTGTGETQYF. The CDR3 nucleotides read TGTGCCAGCAGTTTAGATCGGACCGGGACGGGAGAGACCCAGTACTTC.

This clonotype was seen a few times. This rearrangement joins TRBV4-3 to TRBJ2-7; D gene uncertain. Trimming shortened V by 0 bases and J by 2 bases, and 11 bases separated the two germline ends. The germline gives CDR1 LGHNA, CDR2 YSLEER. The CDR3 sequence is 15 residues long. This CDR3 is CASSQDTQAAYEQYF. The CDR3 nucleotides read TGCGCCAGCAGCCAAGATACTCAGGCCGCCTACGAGCAGTACTTC.

The chain uses TRBV9 and TRBJ2-7, with 11 bases aligning to TRBD1. CDR1 and CDR2 (germline): SGDLS, YYNGEE. The V gene end was trimmed by 4 bases and the J gene end by 6 bases; junction bases not matched to a gene: 9. The length of the CDR3 is 15 residues. The CDR3 spells CASSPTGTGGVEQYF. CDR3 coding DNA: TGTGCCAGCAGCCCAACCGGGACAGGGGGTGTCGAGCAGTACTTC.

This clonotype was seen only a few times. CDR3 DNA sequence: TGTGCCAGCAGTTGGAACCTAGCGGGAGTAGAGACCCAGTACTTC. Translated, it gives CASSWNLAGVETQYF. V gene TRBV6-5 combines with J gene TRBJ2-5; 10 bases map to TRBD2. Germline trimming cut 4 bases from V and 4 bases from J; bases unmatched to any gene: 6. Germline V CDR1 and CDR2: MNHEY, SVGAGI. The length of the CDR3 is 15 residues.

The chain recombines TRBV11-3 with TRBJ2-1, with 10 bases identical to TRBD2. This CDR3 region has 17 residues. V shed 0 bases and J 6 bases; nucleotides not matched to a gene: 8. Germline CDR1 and CDR2: SGHNT and YENEEA. The CDR3 DNA sequence: TGTGCCAGCAGCTTAGATGCCCTAGCGGGAGATACCAATGAGCAGTTCTTC. Translated: CASSLDALAGDTNEQFF.

The chain uses TRBV27 and TRBJ1-5, with TRBD1 matching 7 bases. The V segment lost 9 bases and the J segment 2 bases; nucleotides outside the gene matches: 7. CDR1 MNHEY and CDR2 SMNVEV come from the germline V gene (reference sequence). The CDR3 extends over 14 amino acids. The CDR3 sequence is CASQGVYGNQPQHF. CDR3 bases: TGTGCCAGTCAGGGGGTTTATGGCAATCAGCCCCAGCATTTT.

The chain uses TRBV20-1 and TRBJ2-2, with TRBD2 matching 9 bases. V lost 5 bases, J lost 9 bases, and 13 bases stayed unmatched. This CDR3 comprises 15 residues. The germline V gene has CDR1 DFQATT and CDR2 SNEGSKA (reference sequence). The CDR3 here is CSAPRTSAGRRELFF. The CDR3 nucleotides read TGCAGTGCTCCCAGGACTAGCGCCGGACGCCGGGAGCTGTTTTTT.

The gene calls are TRBV20-1 and TRBJ2-7; 8 bases agree with TRBD1. In germline, CDR1 is DFQATT, CDR2 SNEGSKA (reference sequence). V was clipped by 5 bases and J by 5 bases; unmatched bases: 11. This CDR3 region has 14 residues. The CDR3 spells CSAPDHRGNDEQYF. Written as DNA, the CDR3 is TGCAGTGCTCCAGATCACAGGGGGAATGACGAGCAGTACTTC.

This chain joins TRBV15 and TRBJ2-3; 12 positions match TRBD2. The ends lost 5 bases at V and 4 bases at J; junction bases unmatched: 7. The CDR3 totals 16 residues. Germline V CDR1 and CDR2: LNHNV, YYDKDF (reference sequence). The CDR3 DNA reads TGTGCCACCAGCTCCCTAGCGGGAGGGGGTCCAGATACGCAGTATTTT. Amino acid sequence: CATSSLAGGGPDTQYF.

This clonotype occurred a few times. This chain's CDR3 is CASTSGGTSTDTQYF. CDR3 nucleotides: TGTGCCAGCACCTCGGGGGGCACCAGCACAGATACGCAGTATTTT. V and J are TRBV6-2 or TRBV6-3 and TRBJ2-3; possible D gene TRBD2, 7 bases. CDR1 and CDR2 from the germline V gene are MNHEY and SVGEGT. This CDR3 is built from 15 residues. Deletions cut 7 bases from V and 0 bases from J, with 14 bases between.

This clonotype was found a few times. This sequence joins TRBV25-1 and TRBJ1-2, with no clear D. The CDR3 extends over 14 amino acids. Trimming removed 3 bases from V and 2 bases from J, with 10 bases in between. CDR1 is MGHDK and CDR2 is SYGVNS in the germline V gene. CDR3 DNA sequence: TGTGCCAGCAGTGACTTACGAGACAACTATGGCTACACCTTC. This sequence encodes CASSDLRDNYGYTF.

In its sample, this clonotype was seen many times. The chain employs TRBV9 and TRBJ2-1; the D is unclear. The CDR3 contains 11 residues. The V end lost 0 bases, the J end lost 9 bases, and 4 bases lay between the germline ends. Germline V gene lookup returns CDR1 SGDLS and CDR2 YYNGEE. CDR3 DNA: TGTGCCAGCAGCGTAGAGGGTGAGCAGTTCTTC. Translated, it gives CASSVEGEQFF.

This clonotype has more than one count but fewer than ten. This chain connects TRBV20-1 to TRBJ2-1; D is possibly TRBD1 (6 bases). V shed 5 bases and J shed 4 bases, with 15 bases lying between them. CDR3 length: 14 amino acids. From germline, CDR1 is DFQATT and CDR2 SNEGSKA (reference sequence). CDR3 sequence reads: CSARTVTTYNEQFF. The CDR3 DNA sequence: TGCAGTGCTCGGACAGTGACGACTTACAATGAGCAGTTCTTC.

This chain connects TRBV12-5 to TRBJ2-3; perhaps TRBD2 as D (6 bases). The CDR3 covers 13 residues. V lost 5 bases and J 10 bases, leaving 16 bases between the germline ends. CDR1 and CDR2 (germline): LGHNT, FRNRAP. The CDR3 sequence is CASGPSGSAAQYF. In DNA form, the CDR3 reads TGTGCTAGTGGTCCCTCCGGGAGTGCCGCGCAGTATTTT.

In DNA form, the CDR3 reads TGCAGTGCTAGAGATACGGACAGGGCCTACGAGCAGTACTTC. This translates into CSARDTDRAYEQYF. V and J are TRBV20-1 and TRBJ2-7; 8 bases fit TRBD1. The germline gives CDR1 DFQATT, CDR2 SNEGSKA (reference sequence). V lost 0 bases and J lost 2; bases outside the gene matches: 3. This CDR3 has 14 amino acids.

This clonotype was observed a handful of times. The CDR3 is CASSLVQGTTEAFF. The CDR3 nucleotides read TGCGCCAGCAGCTTGGTTCAGGGGACCACTGAAGCTTTCTTT. The V gene is TRBV5-1, the J gene TRBJ1-1; D may be TRBD1 (6 bases). The germline V and J ends were trimmed by 0 bases and 4 bases, with 10 bases remaining between them. Per germline, CDR1 SGHRS and CDR2 YFSETQ. There are 14 residues in the CDR3.

The chain is built from TRBV21-1 and TRBJ1-5. TRBV21-1 is given as a pseudogene. The CDR3 covers 15 residues. This chain's CDR3 is CASSKGGCGNQPQHF. Written as DNA, the CDR3 is TGTGCCAGCAGCAAAGGGGGATGTGGCAATCAGCCCCAGCATTTT.

This clonotype was picked up a small number of times. The chain couples TRBV4-1 to TRBJ1-1; TRBD1 might be the D (5 bases). The CDR3 spans 14 residues. Germline V gene lookup returns CDR1 MGHRA and CDR2 YSYEKL. Deletions cut 4 bases from V and 4 bases from J, with 13 bases between. The CDR3 bases are TGCGCCAGCAGCCGAGAGGACACATTCACTGAAGCTTTCTTT. This sequence encodes CASSREDTFTEAFF.